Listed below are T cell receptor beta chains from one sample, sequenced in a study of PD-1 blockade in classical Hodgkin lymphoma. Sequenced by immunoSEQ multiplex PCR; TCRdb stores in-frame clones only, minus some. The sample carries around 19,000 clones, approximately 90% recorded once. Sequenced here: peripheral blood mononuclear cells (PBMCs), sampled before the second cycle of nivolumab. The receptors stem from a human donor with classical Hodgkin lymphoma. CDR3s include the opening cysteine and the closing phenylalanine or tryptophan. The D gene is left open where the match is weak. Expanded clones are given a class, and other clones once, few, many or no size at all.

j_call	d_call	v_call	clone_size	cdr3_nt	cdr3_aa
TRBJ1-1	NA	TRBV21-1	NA	TGTGCCAGCAGCAAAGGATGCCCCACTGAAGCTTTCTTT	CASSKGCPTEAFF
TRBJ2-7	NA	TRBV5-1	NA	TGCGCCAGCAGCTTTGGGTCGATTGCGACCTACGAGCAGTACTTC	CASSFGSIATYEQYF
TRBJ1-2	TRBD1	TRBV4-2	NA	TGTGCCAGCAGCCAAGTTATGGGACAGGCGACGACGGACTATGGCTACACCTTC	CASSQVMGQATTDYGYTF
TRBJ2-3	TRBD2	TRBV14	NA	TGTGCCAGCAGCCCGAGCGGGGGGGCTAGCACAGATACGCAGTATTTT	CASSPSGGASTDTQYF
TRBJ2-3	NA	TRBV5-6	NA	TGTGCCAGCAGCGATGCTAGCCCCACTTACACAGATACGCAGTATTTT	CASSDASPTYTDTQYF
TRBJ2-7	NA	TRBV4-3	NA	TGCGCCAGCAGCCAAGATTTCGGGGCATCCTACGAGCAGTACTTC	CASSQDFGASYEQYF
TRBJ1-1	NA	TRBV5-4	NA	TGTGCCAGCAGCCTGGAGGACAGAGGGAACACTGAAGCTTTCTTT	CASSLEDRGNTEAFF
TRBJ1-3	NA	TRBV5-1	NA	TGCGCCAGCAGCTTGTCACGGCTCACCAACTCTGGAAACACCATATATTTT	CASSLSRLTNSGNTIYF
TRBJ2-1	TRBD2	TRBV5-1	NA	TGCGCCAGCAGCTTAAGCGGGGGGTCCTACAATGAGCAGTTCTTC	CASSLSGGSYNEQFF
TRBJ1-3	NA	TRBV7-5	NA	NA	CARSLADDRVGRGSGNTIYF
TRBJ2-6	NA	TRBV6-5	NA	TGTGCCAGCAAGACAGGCTCTGGGGCCAACGTCCTGACTTTC	CASKTGSGANVLTF
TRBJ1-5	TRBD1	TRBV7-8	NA	TGTGCCAGCAGCCAGACGACAGGGGCGGCTCAGCCCCAGCATTTT	CASSQTTGAAQPQHF
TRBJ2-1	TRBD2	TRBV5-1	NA	TGCGCCAGCAGCTCACTAGCGGGGGTTTCCAATGAGCAGTTCTTC	CASSSLAGVSNEQFF
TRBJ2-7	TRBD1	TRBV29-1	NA	TGCAGCGTTGCGGGAAGGGACAGGGGTTACGAGCAGTACTTC	CSVAGRDRGYEQYF
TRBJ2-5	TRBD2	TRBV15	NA	TGTGCCACCAGCCCCCGACTAGCGGGGGGGAGCGTGCAAGAGACCCAGTACTTC	CATSPRLAGGSVQETQYF
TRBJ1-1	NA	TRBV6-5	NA	TGTGCCAGCAGTCAGGGGTCCGGAGCTTTCTTT	CASSQGSGAFF
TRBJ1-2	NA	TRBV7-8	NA	TGTGCCAGCAGCTTAGAGCAGGGCTATGGCTACACCTTC	CASSLEQGYGYTF
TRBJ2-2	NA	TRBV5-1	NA	TGCGCCAGCGCTAACACAGGGACCACCGGGGAGCTGTTTTTT	CASANTGTTGELFF
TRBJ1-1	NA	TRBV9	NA	TGTGCCAGCAGCGCACAAGGCAGCGCGGTCACTGAAGCTTTCTTT	CASSAQGSAVTEAFF
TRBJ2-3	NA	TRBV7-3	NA	TGTGCCAGCAGTATGGGGGGCCCAGATACGCAGTATTTT	CASSMGGPDTQYF
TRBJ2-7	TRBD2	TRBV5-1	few	TGCGCCAGCAGTGCTAGCGGGGGAGCCTACGAGCAGTACTTC	CASSASGGAYEQYF
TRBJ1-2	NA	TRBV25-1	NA	TGTGCCAGCAGTGAATCGGGATTCTATGGCTACACCTTC	CASSESGFYGYTF
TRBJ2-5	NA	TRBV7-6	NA	TGTGCCAGCAGCCAGCACGGGGGTTGGGAGACCCAGTACTTC	CASSQHGGWETQYF